These T cell receptor beta chains were read from a single sample in a study of blood T cell repertoires in COVID-19. Measured with immunoSEQ multiplex PCR; TCRdb has only the in-frame clones, and not every one. The sample contains more than 85,000 clones, about 80% of which appear only once. Sequences were obtained from peripheral blood. These receptors originate from a man aged 65-85 years with acute or convalescent COVID-19. The CDR3 runs from the conserved cysteine through the conserved F or W. Each record gives: clone size, D gene, J gene, CDR3 length, V gene, CDR3 protein, CDR3 DNA. D genes are given only for firm matches. Expanded clones are given a class, and other clones once, few, many or no size at all.

>NA|TRBD1|TRBJ1-5|18|TRBV28
CASSLSVGGTGVNQPQHF
TGTGCCAGCAGTTTAAGTGTAGGGGGGACAGGGGTTAATCAGCCCCAGCATTTT
>NA|TRBD1|TRBJ2-7|12|TRBV29-1
CSARQGNDEQYF
TGCAGCGCCCGACAGGGGAACGACGAGCAGTACTTC
>few|NA|TRBJ2-7|11|TRBV19
CASSIGYEQYF
TGTGCCAGTAGTATCGGCTACGAGCAGTACTTC
>NA|TRBD2|TRBJ2-1|15|TRBV7-3
CASSLGTSGANEQFF
TGTGCCAGCAGCTTAGGGACTAGCGGGGCTAATGAGCAGTTCTTC
>NA|NA|TRBJ1-2|12|TRBV2
CASSQTGLGYTF
TGTGCCAGCAGTCAGACAGGTCTTGGCTACACCTTC
>NA|NA|TRBJ2-3|16|TRBV19
CASKRDSPSSTDTQYF
TGTGCCAGTAAACGAGATAGCCCTTCTAGCACAGATACGCAGTATTTT
>NA|NA|TRBJ2-2|19|TRBV21-1
CASSIRIWTGGGRTGELFF
TGTGCCAGCAGCATCCGCATATGGACAGGGGGCGGTAGGACCGGGGAGCTGTTTTTT
>NA|NA|TRBJ2-5|11|TRBV24-1
CATCTVETQYF
TGTGCCACCTGCACAGTGGAGACCCAGTACTTC
>NA|NA|TRBJ2-7|15|TRBV18
CASSPTSSPGDEQYF
TGTGCCAGCTCACCGACATCATCTCCGGGGGACGAGCAGTACTTC
>NA|NA|TRBJ2-7|17|TRBV7-2
CASSARGSSGGSYEQYF
TGTGCCAGCAGCGCCCGGGGGAGTTCCGGGGGTTCCTACGAGCAGTACTTC
>few|NA|TRBJ2-6|14|TRBV24-1
CATSDFQGPPVLTF
TGTGCCACCAGTGATTTTCAGGGGCCGCCCGTCCTGACTTTC
>NA|NA|TRBJ2-7|15|TRBV5-1
CASSLTGSESYEQYF
TGCGCCAGCAGCTTGACGGGGTCGGAATCCTACGAGCAGTACTTC
>NA|NA|TRBJ1-6|15|TRBV11-1
CASSFSAGTNSPLHF
TGTGCCAGCAGCTTCTCCGCCGGGACTAACTCACCCCTCCACTTT
>NA|NA|TRBJ2-3|15|TRBV10-3
CAISDLGRVIGTQYF
TGTGCCATCAGTGATTTGGGCAGGGTAATCGGGACGCAGTATTTT
>NA|TRBD2|TRBJ2-7|14|TRBV7-9
CASSSSGVTYEQYF
TGTGCCAGCAGTTCCAGCGGGGTAACCTACGAGCAGTACTTC
>few|NA|TRBJ1-1|13|TRBV6-2/TRBV6-3
CASSYQGYTEAFF
TGTGCCAGCAGTTACCAGGGGTACACTGAAGCTTTCTTT
>once|NA|TRBJ2-7|14|TRBV6-5
CASSYSPWSDEQYF
TGTGCCAGCAGTTACTCTCCTTGGTCGGACGAGCAGTACTTC
>NA|NA|TRBJ2-7|14|TRBV7-8
CASSKGGSSYEQYF
TGTGCCAGCAGCAAGGGGGGGAGCTCCTACGAGCAGTACTTC
>once|TRBD1|TRBJ1-5|19|TRBV9
CASSDLGTGQGANNQPQHF
TGTGCCAGCAGCGACCTAGGTACAGGACAGGGAGCGAACAATCAGCCCCAGCATTTT
>NA|NA|TRBJ1-6|13|TRBV7-2
CASSFSGGSPLHF
TGTGCCAGCAGCTTCTCCGGGGGATCACCCCTCCACTTT
>NA|TRBD2|TRBJ2-7|15|TRBV7-8
CASSLRRELRYEQYF
TGTGCCAGCAGCTTGAGGCGGGAGTTACGATACGAGCAGTACTTC
>NA|NA|TRBJ2-6|16|TRBV19
CASSAWGRSGANVLTF
TGTGCCAGTAGTGCCTGGGGCCGCTCTGGGGCCAACGTCCTGACTTTC
>once|NA|TRBJ2-1|13|TRBV7-2
CASSLRRLFEQFF
TGTGCCAGCAGCCTCCGGAGACTCTTCGAGCAGTTCTTC
>NA|TRBD2|TRBJ2-1|17|TRBV5-5
CASSLNRLAGGNNEQFF
TGTGCCAGCAGCTTGAACAGACTAGCGGGAGGGAACAATGAGCAGTTCTTC
>once|TRBD2|TRBJ2-1|15|TRBV19
CASSIASGSSYEQFF
TGTGCCAGTAGTATAGCCAGCGGGAGCTCCTATGAGCAGTTCTTC
>NA|TRBD1|TRBJ1-2|14|TRBV6-4
CASSAQGQSDGYTF
TGTGCCAGCAGTGCGCAGGGACAGAGTGATGGCTACACCTTC
>NA|TRBD2|TRBJ2-3|16|TRBV5-4
CASSRRLAVLPKGQYF
TGTGCCAGCAGCCGTCGACTAGCGGTTTTACCAAAGGGGCAGTATTTT
>few|TRBD2|TRBJ2-3|20|TRBV7-8
CASSFGWSSGRTRRSDTQYF
TGTGCCAGCAGCTTCGGGTGGTCTAGCGGGAGAACGCGTCGTTCGGATACGCAGTATTTT
>NA|NA|TRBJ1-3|16|TRBV28
CASSSTLRAVGNTIYF
TGTGCCAGCAGTTCAACACTCAGGGCTGTCGGAAACACCATATATTTT
>NA|NA|TRBJ2-5|15|TRBV10-3
CAIRGRDGWRETQYF
TGTGCCATTAGGGGTCGCGACGGTTGGCGAGAGACCCAGTACTTC
>NA|TRBD2|TRBJ2-1|16|TRBV7-8
CASSLVGTSGYNEQFF
TGTGCCAGCAGCTTAGTCGGGACTAGCGGTTACAATGAGCAGTTCTTC
>NA|TRBD2|TRBJ2-7|15|TRBV28
CASSIKTSGTYEQYF
TGTGCCAGCAGTATTAAGACTAGCGGGACTTACGAGCAGTACTTC
>NA|TRBD1|TRBJ1-2|15|TRBV5-4
CASSTLYEGAVGYTF
TGTGCCAGCAGCACCCTTTATGAGGGGGCAGTTGGCTACACCTTC
>NA|NA|TRBJ2-7|14|TRBV7-2
CASSLGGVSYEQYF
TGTGCCAGCAGCTTGGGCGGGGTATCCTACGAGCAGTACTTC